The 5 T cell receptor beta chains listed next were all sequenced from one sample in a study of T cells after yellow fever vaccination. TCRdb re-called the 5' RACE reads with MiXCR, one entry per CDR3 protein. The sample has about 140,000 distinct CDR3 sequences, 6.6% seen once. The sample here was CD4+ T cells sorted from PBMCs, taken 10 days after the yellow fever booster vaccination. These receptors were taken from a man aged 30-40 years who received the YFV17D yellow fever vaccine.

This clonotype was detected many times. The chain couples TRBV29-1 to TRBJ2-6, with D possibly TRBD1 on 5 matching bases. V lost 5 bases and J lost 0, with 11 bases in between. CDR3 size: 15 residues. Germline V gene data show CDR1 as SQVTM and CDR2 as ANQGSEA. The CDR3 DNA reads as TGCAGCGTTACTCAGGGATACTCTGGGGCCAACGTCCTGACTTTC. This translates into CSVTQGYSGANVLTF.

This clonotype was seen repeatedly, ten times or more. The J gene is TRBJ2-4, the V gene TRBV5-1; D call uncertain. Looked up from germline, CDR1 is SGHRS and CDR2 is YFSETQ. This CDR3 spans 13 amino acids. V gave up 3 bases and J gave up 9 bases, with 13 bases separating them. In nucleotides, the CDR3 is TGCGCCAGCAGCTCTGACTCTTCGGGCATTCAGTACTTC. Protein: CASSSDSSGIQYF. Complete variable domain (other parts from reference TRBV5-1 and TRBJ2-4): KAGVTQTPRYLIKTRGQQVTLSCSPISGHRSVSWYQQTPGQGLQFLFEYFSETQRNKGNFPGRFSGRQFSNSRSEMNVSTLELGDSALYLCASSSDSSGIQYFGAGTRLSVL.

This clonotype was observed many times. This chain joins TRBV30 and TRBJ2-1; D unclear. This CDR3 has 13 amino acids. With 7 bases removed from V and 2 bases from J, the gap between germline ends came to 12 bases. Germline V gene data show CDR1 as GTSNPN and CDR2 as SVGIG (reference sequence). This CDR3 is CAYYRQTYNEQFF. The CDR3 bases are TGTGCCTACTATAGGCAAACCTACAATGAGCAGTTCTTC.

In its sample, this clonotype was seen many times. The genes are TRBV28 and TRBJ2-3, with 7 positions matching TRBD2. CDR1 and CDR2 from the germline V gene are MDHEN and SYDVKM. The V segment lost 4 bases and the J segment 3 bases; nucleotides outside the gene matches: 7. CDR3 length: 15 residues. The CDR3, as DNA: TGTGCCAGCAGTTCAGCCTCAGCGGGAACAGATACGCAGTATTTT. Its translation is CASSSASAGTDTQYF.

There are many counts of this clonotype. This likely comes from a read error, as the CDR3 has no conserved phenylalanine or tryptophan at its end. Because the CDR3's place on the DNA is in doubt, the DNA is left out and the CDR3 is given as listed by TCRdb. The chain combines TRBV11-2 with TRBJ2-3; the tabulated D call, TRBD1, remains unverified against the DNA. Germline CDR1 is SGHAT and CDR2 is FQNNGV. From its first to its last residue, the CDR3 has 18 amino acids. The CDR3 spells CASSLRLAEGGTGTQWYL.